One and the same sample provided the 24 T cell receptor beta chains below, sequenced in a study of glioma-infiltrating T cells after dendritic cell vaccination. The protocol was immunoSEQ multiplex PCR, while the TCRdb copy is restricted to in-frame clones and leaves out a portion. Counted here are about 64,000 clones, around 86% occurring once; the ten biggest clones make up around 9.6%. The starting material was blood, obtained before dendritic cell vaccination. These receptors came from a human donor with glioblastoma.

This clone was detected only once. This sequence joins TRBV18 and TRBJ1-2; no clear D. CDR3 length: 12 residues. Trimming removed 3 bases at V and 8 bases at J, with 10 bases between. Per germline, CDR1 KGHSH and CDR2 LQKENI. DNA for the CDR3: TGTGCCAGCTCACCCGGCCGGGAGGGCTACACCTTC. Encoded protein: CASSPGREGYTF.

This clone was observed a few times. The rearrangement links TRBV2 to TRBJ2-5, with 7 bases lining up with TRBD2. With V trimmed by 6 bases and J by 2 bases, 12 bases remained unmatched. The CDR3 sequence is 16 residues long. Germline V lookup: CDR1 SNHLY, CDR2 FYNNEI. The CDR3 spells CASRGGFTGVQETQYF. DNA of the CDR3: TGTGCCAGCAGGGGGGGGTTTACGGGTGTGCAAGAGACCCAGTACTTC.

The rearrangement links TRBV27 to TRBJ2-3, with TRBD1 identical over 7 bases. V shed 5 bases and J 6 bases; nucleotides not matched to a gene: 8. CDR3 size: 14 residues. CDR1 and CDR2 (germline): MNHEY, SMNVEV (reference sequence). The DNA for the CDR3 is TGTGCCAGCAGTGACAGGGACCCGCGGGATACGCAGTATTTT. As protein: CASSDRDPRDTQYF.

The genes are TRBV4-2 and TRBJ2-7; 8 nucleotides match TRBD1. There are 15 residues in the CDR3. V trimming: 0 bases; J trimming: 7 bases; junction bases outside the gene matches: 8. Germline-derived CDR1 and CDR2 are LGHNA and YNFKEQ. CDR3 protein: CASSQDPRGLGEQYF. DNA for the CDR3: TGTGCCAGCAGCCAAGATCCCAGGGGGCTGGGGGAGCAGTACTTC.

The rearrangement uses TRBV30 and TRBJ1-6, with a possible D match to TRBD1 (6 bases). Germline CDR1 is GTSNPN and CDR2 is SVGIG (reference sequence). Deletions cut 6 bases from V and 2 bases from J, with 11 bases between. The CDR3 loop spans 14 amino acids. The CDR3 is CACHRVTYNSPLHF. CDR3 coding DNA: TGTGCCTGCCACAGGGTTACCTATAATTCACCCCTCCACTTT.

The chain is built from TRBV5-4 and TRBJ2-1, with TRBD1 identical over 9 bases. CDR1 and CDR2 from the germline V gene are SGHNT and YYREEE (reference sequence). This CDR3 is built from 15 residues. The V gene end was trimmed by 0 bases and the J gene end by 9 bases; junction bases not matched to a gene: 7. The CDR3 sequence is CASSLGDRDVVEQFF. The CDR3 bases are TGTGCCAGCAGCTTGGGGGACAGGGATGTAGTTGAGCAGTTCTTC.

V gene TRBV11-2 combines with J gene TRBJ2-7; 11 nucleotides agree with TRBD2. CDR1 is SGHAT and CDR2 is FQNNGV in the germline V gene. J was trimmed by 6 bases and V by 5 bases; bases with no gene match: 9. CDR3 length equals 15 residues. CDR3 nucleotide sequence: TGTGCCAGCAGCGGGCCTAGCGGGGGGATCGGCGAGCAGTACTTC. Protein: CASSGPSGGIGEQYF.

The chain joins TRBV2 to TRBJ2-7, with D perhaps TRBD1 (6 bases). Looked up from germline, CDR1 is SNHLY and CDR2 is FYNNEI. The CDR3 contains 14 residues. Trimming shortened V by 7 bases and J by 5 bases, and 18 bases separated the two germline ends. CDR3 amino acids: CASTLTGVGNEQYF. The DNA of the CDR3 is TGTGCCAGCACCCTGACAGGCGTCGGCAACGAGCAGTACTTC.

This chain joins TRBV2 and TRBJ2-1, with 10 bases fitting TRBD1. Per germline, CDR1 SNHLY and CDR2 FYNNEI. J lost 8 bases, V lost 11 bases, and 6 bases had no gene match. This CDR3 has 12 residues. This chain's CDR3 is CASIDRGHEQFF. CDR3 bases: TGTGCCTCAATAGACAGGGGGCATGAGCAGTTCTTC.

This chain joins TRBV4-1 and TRBJ2-7, with D tentatively TRBD2 (6 bases). Trimming pared 4 bases from V and 7 bases from J, leaving 17 bases between. Germline V CDR1 and CDR2: MGHRA, YSYEKL. This CDR3 comprises 14 residues. The CDR3 protein is CASSLRDSPREQYF. For the CDR3, the DNA is TGCGCCAGCAGCCTCCGGGACTCTCCTCGGGAGCAGTACTTC.

This chain uses TRBV19 with TRBJ1-4; no firm D call. Trimming pared 5 bases from V and 0 bases from J, leaving 13 bases between. This CDR3 is built from 16 residues. Germline V gives CDR1 LNHDA, CDR2 SQIVND (reference sequence). As DNA, the CDR3 is TGTGCCAGTAGTTCCCGCCGGAGTGCAACTAATGAAAAACTGTTTTTT. The encoded protein is CASSSRRSATNEKLFF.

This chain links TRBV6-6 with TRBJ2-7; 7 bases line up with TRBD1. The V segment lost 2 bases and the J segment 6 bases; nucleotides outside the gene matches: 10. The CDR3 runs to 15 residues. Per the germline V gene, CDR1 is MNHNY and CDR2 is SVGAGI (reference sequence). The CDR3 coding sequence is TGTGCCAGCAGTTACGGTACAGGGGTCTCGGTCGAGCAGTACTTC. Translation: CASSYGTGVSVEQYF.

The chain uses TRBV25-1 and TRBJ2-7; maybe TRBD2 (5 bases). This CDR3 contains 11 residues. Germline V gene data show CDR1 as MGHDK and CDR2 as SYGVNS. With 8 bases removed from V and 4 bases from J, the gap between germline ends came to 9 bases. CDR3 sequence reads: CASERTYEQYF. The CDR3 nucleotides are TGTGCCAGCGAACGGACTTACGAGCAGTACTTC.

The gene calls are TRBV7-2 and TRBJ2-7; 7 positions match TRBD1. The CDR3 loop spans 14 amino acids. The V and J ends lost 2 bases and 0 bases, in that order; junction bases with no gene match: 1. Germline V gene data show CDR1 as SGHTA and CDR2 as FQGNSA. Here the CDR3 reads CASSLRTGSYEQYF. The DNA for the CDR3 is TGTGCCAGCAGCTTAAGGACAGGCTCCTACGAGCAGTACTTC.

This chain connects TRBV5-1 to TRBJ1-1; unclear D gene. Germline V lookup: CDR1 SGHRS, CDR2 YFSETQ. Trimming stripped 4 bases from V and 1 base from J, with 14 bases between. CDR3 size: 15 residues. The CDR3 region is CASSPIEVPNTEAFF. CDR3 sequence (DNA): TGCGCCAGCAGCCCGATTGAGGTCCCGAACACTGAAGCTTTCTTT.

V usage is TRBV18 and J usage is TRBJ1-2; tentatively, D is TRBD1 (5 bases). Per the germline V gene, CDR1 is KGHSH and CDR2 is LQKENI. Trimming shortened V by 5 bases and J by 1 base, and 11 bases separated the two germline ends. This CDR3 region has 14 residues. The CDR3 protein is CASSETVNNYGYTF. The CDR3 bases are TGTGCCAGCTCAGAGACAGTAAATAACTATGGCTACACCTTC.

The J gene is TRBJ1-1, the V gene TRBV5-1; D possibly corresponds to TRBD1 (6 bases). Trimming took 5 bases from V and 3 from J, leaving 17 bases between them. CDR3 length: 15 amino acids. Looked up from germline, CDR1 is SGHRS and CDR2 is YFSETQ. For the CDR3, the DNA is TGCGCCAGCAGGCGTGCGGGGGGGGGCGACACTGAAGCTTTCTTT. It translates to CASRRAGGGDTEAFF.

This clone showed up just a few times. A read error may produce the germline difference seen at one junction end. The same CDR3 arises from other DNA sequences in this sample as well. The chain uses TRBV28 and TRBJ1-6; D not resolved. The CDR3 covers 14 residues. Per the germline V gene, CDR1 is MDHEN and CDR2 is SYDVKM. Here the CDR3 reads CASSPGRFNSPLHF. The CDR3 region has the DNA TGCGCCAGCAGCCCCGGGAGGTTTAATTCACCCCTCCACTTT.

The chain recombines TRBV11-2 with TRBJ1-6; D might be TRBD1 (5 bases). Trimming pared 1 base from V and 9 bases from J, leaving 13 bases between. The CDR3 is 15 amino acids. Per germline, CDR1 SGHAT and CDR2 FQNNGV. The CDR3 bases are TGTGCCAGCAGCTTAGTGACAGTCGCCGGTTCACCCCTCCACTTT. Encoded protein: CASSLVTVAGSPLHF.

This clone has a single count. The CDR3 DNA reads TGTGCCAGCAGCGCTCAGGGGGGCAACACCGGGGAGCTGTTTTTT. Residues: CASSAQGGNTGELFF. V gene TRBV2 combines with J gene TRBJ2-2, with a weak D call TRBD1 (7 bases). The CDR3 length is 15 residues. V was trimmed by 6 bases and J by 2 bases, leaving 13 bases between them. Germline V CDR1 and CDR2: SNHLY, FYNNEI.

The rearrangement uses TRBV5-1 and TRBJ2-5; the D gene is possibly TRBD1 (6 bases). This CDR3 region has 14 residues. Trimming pared 3 bases from V and 0 bases from J, leaving 9 bases between. The germline gives CDR1 SGHRS, CDR2 YFSETQ. CDR3 loop: CASSYRTDQETQYF. The DNA of the CDR3 is TGCGCCAGCAGCTATCGGACAGACCAAGAGACCCAGTACTTC.

In its sample, this clone was seen a few times. V is TRBV23-1 and J is TRBJ2-7; D might be TRBD1 (5 bases). TRBV23-1 has ORF status, its function being uncertain. The CDR3 runs to 12 residues. Trimming pared 9 bases from V and 6 bases from J, leaving 15 bases between. The CDR3 sequence: CARYCPGIEQYF. In DNA, the CDR3 is TGCGCCAGGTACTGTCCAGGGATCGAGCAGTACTTC.

This chain links TRBV28 with TRBJ2-5, with 8 bases that match TRBD1. The end of the DNA is better explained by TRBJ2-7, so the J call may be wrong. Germline V gene lookup returns CDR1 MDHEN and CDR2 SYDVKM. This CDR3 is built from 13 residues. The CDR3 loop reads CASQTGVMGEQYF. CDR3 DNA: TGTGCCAGCCAGACAGGGGTGATGGGCGAGCAGTACTTC.

The V gene is TRBV30, the J gene TRBJ1-2; the D is unclear. CDR1 and CDR2 from the germline V gene are GTSNPN and SVGIG (reference sequence). The CDR3 is 12 amino acids. V dropped 4 bases and J dropped 4 bases, with 10 bases sitting between them. DNA of the CDR3: TGTGCCTGGATAGCAAGGCCCTATGGCTACACCTTC. Amino acid sequence: CAWIARPYGYTF.